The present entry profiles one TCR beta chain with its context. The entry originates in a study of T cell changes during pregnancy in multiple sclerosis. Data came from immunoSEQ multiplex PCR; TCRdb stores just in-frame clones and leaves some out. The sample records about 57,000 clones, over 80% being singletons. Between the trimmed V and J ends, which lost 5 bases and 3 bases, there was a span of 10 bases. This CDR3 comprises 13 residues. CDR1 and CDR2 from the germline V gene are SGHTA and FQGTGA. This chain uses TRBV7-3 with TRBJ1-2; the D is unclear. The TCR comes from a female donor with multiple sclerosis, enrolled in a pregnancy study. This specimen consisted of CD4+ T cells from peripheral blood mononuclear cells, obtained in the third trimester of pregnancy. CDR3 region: CASSPYRDYGYTF. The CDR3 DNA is TGTGCCAGCAGCCCTTACCGGGACTATGGCTACACCTTC.